A selection of T cell receptor beta chains follows, all from one sample in a study of T cell responses to AZD1222 COVID-19 vaccine. Profiled with immunoSEQ multiplex PCR; TCRdb holds only in-frame clones, not every one. The sample holds around 150,000 clones, approximately 90% seen once. The sequencing here drew on peripheral blood, taken 28 days after the second AZD1222 dose. The receptors were gathered from an adult who received the AZD1222 COVID-19 vaccine. CDR3s include the opening cysteine and the closing phenylalanine or tryptophan. Each record gives: J gene, V gene, clone size, CDR3 length, D gene, CDR3 protein, CDR3 DNA. The D gene is left open where the match is weak. Only part of the rows carry a size: once, few, many, or a class if the clone is expanded.

TRBJ2-1 TRBV5-1 NA 16 TRBD2 CASSLLAGSSYNEQFF TGCGCCAGCAGCCTCTTAGCGGGGAGCTCCTACAATGAGCAGTTCTTC
TRBJ1-4 TRBV2 NA 13 NA CASTSRGAEKLFF TGTGCCAGCACTTCGAGGGGGGCTGAAAAACTGTTTTTT
TRBJ2-7 TRBV27 NA 14 NA CASSLQSSIDEQYF TGTGCCAGCAGTTTACAGAGTAGTATCGACGAGCAGTACTTC
TRBJ2-1 TRBV5-5 NA 17 NA CASSFRDKFRTANEQFF TGTGCCAGCAGCTTTCGGGACAAATTTCGGACTGCCAATGAGCAGTTCTTC
TRBJ1-5 TRBV28 NA 17 NA CASRPPKPGIRNQPQHF TGTGCCAGCAGACCACCCAAGCCCGGGATACGCAATCAGCCCCAGCATTTT
TRBJ1-2 TRBV6-1 NA 13 NA CASSESGNYGYTF TGTGCCAGCAGTGAATCGGGGAACTATGGCTACACCTTC
TRBJ2-3 TRBV5-1 NA 16 TRBD2 CASSLALAGITDTQYF TGCGCCAGCAGCTTGGCCCTAGCGGGGATCACAGATACGCAGTATTTT
TRBJ1-2 TRBV29-1 NA 12 TRBD1 CSVDGQGGGYTF TGCAGCGTTGATGGGCAGGGGGGAGGCTACACCTTC
TRBJ2-1 TRBV5-1 NA 14 NA CASSREQGRKEQFF TGCGCCAGCAGCAGGGAACAGGGTCGGAAAGAGCAGTTCTTC
TRBJ2-7 TRBV5-6 NA 15 NA CASSLGQKNYYEQYF TGTGCCAGCAGCCTAGGACAGAAAAACTACTACGAGCAGTACTTC
TRBJ2-6 TRBV19 NA 18 NA CASSRGQGQLSGANVLTF TGTGCCAGTAGTAGGGGGCAGGGTCAGCTGTCTGGGGCCAACGTCCTGACTTTC
TRBJ2-7 TRBV11-2 NA 14 NA CASSIGAGIYEQYF TGTGCCAGCAGCATCGGAGCCGGGATCTACGAGCAGTACTTC
TRBJ2-2 TRBV5-1 NA 15 NA CASSLAWGSTGELFF TGCGCCAGCAGCTTGGCTTGGGGGTCGACCGGGGAGCTGTTTTTT
TRBJ1-5 TRBV28 NA 14 NA CASGGGMGNQPQHF TGTGCCAGCGGGGGGGGAATGGGCAATCAGCCCCAGCATTTT
TRBJ2-2 TRBV7-7 NA 14 NA CASSFLANTGELFF TGTGCCAGCAGCTTTCTGGCGAACACCGGGGAGCTGTTTTTT
TRBJ1-1 TRBV6-4 NA 13 TRBD1 CASSLGQGTEAFF TGTGCCAGCAGCCTTGGACAGGGGACTGAAGCTTTCTTT
TRBJ2-5 TRBV2 NA 12 NA CASSEAGGTQYF TGTGCCAGCAGTGAAGCGGGGGGGACCCAGTACTTC
TRBJ1-3 TRBV7-9 NA 18 NA CASSPSREGIPSGNTIYF TGTGCCAGCAGCCCCTCGAGGGAAGGGATACCTTCTGGAAACACCATATATTTT
TRBJ1-1 TRBV12-3/TRBV12-4 NA 11 NA CASSRRRGTFF TGTGCCAGCAGCCGCAGGCGGGGAACTTTCTTT
TRBJ1-1 TRBV5-1 NA 12 NA CASSLGVGEAFF TGCGCCAGCAGCTTGGGTGTCGGTGAAGCTTTCTTT
TRBJ2-7 TRBV18 once 16 NA CASSPTATGPSYEQYF TGTGCCAGCTCACCGACTGCAACAGGGCCTTCCTACGAGCAGTACTTC
TRBJ1-2 TRBV3-1/TRBV3-2 NA 13 NA CASSQVTRDGYTF TGTGCCAGCAGCCAAGTTACAAGAGACGGCTACACCTTC
TRBJ2-7 TRBV27 NA 14 TRBD1 CASSPRDRIYEQYF TGTGCCAGCAGTCCCCGGGACAGAATCTACGAGCAGTACTTC
TRBJ1-1 TRBV27 few 14 TRBD1 CASSAEAGGASAFF TGTGCCAGCAGTGCGGAAGCAGGGGGCGCGTCAGCTTTCTTT
TRBJ2-7 TRBV19 few 15 NA CASSIRPGQTYEQYF TGTGCCAGTAGTATTCGCCCAGGGCAGACCTACGAGCAGTACTTC
TRBJ2-3 TRBV28 NA 16 NA CASSLYQGISTDTQYF TGTGCCAGCAGTTTATATCAGGGGATCAGCACAGATACGCAGTATTTT
TRBJ1-2 TRBV19 NA 13 NA CASSHGGKYGYTF TGTGCCAGTAGTCATGGGGGAAAATATGGCTACACCTTC
TRBJ2-1 TRBV6-5 few 15 NA CASRSLGGAYNEQFF TGTGCCAGCAGATCCTTGGGCGGAGCCTACAATGAGCAGTTCTTC
TRBJ2-7 TRBV6-2/TRBV6-3 NA 15 TRBD2 CASSYQTSGAYEQYF TGTGCCAGCAGTTACCAGACTAGCGGGGCGTACGAGCAGTACTTC
TRBJ1-5 TRBV6-2/TRBV6-3 NA 14 NA CASSYSGGRQPQHF TGTGCCAGCAGTTACTCCGGGGGCAGGCAGCCCCAGCATTTT
TRBJ2-1 TRBV20-1 NA 14 TRBD2 CSASLAGGPREQFF TGCAGTGCTAGTTTAGCGGGAGGGCCGCGTGAGCAGTTCTTC
TRBJ2-2 TRBV14 NA 16 TRBD1 CASSFRTGLNTGELFF TGTGCCAGCAGCTTCCGGACAGGGCTGAACACCGGGGAGCTGTTTTTT
TRBJ1-1 TRBV6-5 NA 14 NA CASSRPGQLTEAFF TGTGCCAGCAGTAGGCCGGGACAACTCACTGAAGCTTTCTTT
TRBJ2-7 TRBV7-9 NA 15 NA CASSSQRAVTYEQYF TGTGCCAGCAGCTCACAAAGGGCGGTTACCTACGAGCAGTACTTC
TRBJ1-5 TRBV11-2 NA 14 NA CASEVRWGNQPQHF TGTGCCAGCGAAGTGCGGTGGGGCAATCAGCCCCAGCATTTT
TRBJ1-6 TRBV7-9 NA 15 NA CASTLTNQSQSPLHF TGTGCCAGCACCCTGACCAACCAGTCCCAATCACCCCTCCACTTT
TRBJ1-1 TRBV27 NA 14 NA CASSFSQGTTEAFF TGTGCCAGCAGTTTTAGTCAGGGGACCACTGAAGCTTTCTTT
TRBJ1-2 TRBV5-1 NA 16 NA CASSLAHRAPDYGYTF TGCGCCAGCAGCTTGGCCCACCGGGCCCCCGACTATGGCTACACCTTC
TRBJ1-4 TRBV18 NA 16 NA CASSDLGGRPLEKLFF TGTGCCAGCTCAGACCTGGGGGGCAGGCCACTTGAAAAACTGTTTTTT
TRBJ2-1 TRBV27 once 12 NA CASSFGRNEQFF TGTGCCAGCAGTTTTGGGCGCAATGAGCAGTTCTTC
TRBJ1-3 TRBV6-1 NA 17 TRBD1 CASSVGTALASGNTIYF TGTGCCAGCAGTGTAGGGACAGCGCTCGCCTCTGGAAACACCATATATTTT
TRBJ2-5 TRBV21-1 NA 14 NA CATQRPPVRETQYF TGTGCCACTCAGCGGCCCCCCGTCCGAGAGACCCAGTACTTC
TRBJ2-2 TRBV9 NA 14 NA CVSSVTPNTGELFF TGTGTCAGCAGCGTGACCCCGAACACCGGGGAGCTGTTTTTT
TRBJ1-6 TRBV3-1/TRBV3-2 NA 14 NA CASSPGEYNSPLHF TGTGCCAGCAGCCCCGGGGAGTATAATTCACCCCTCCACTTT
TRBJ2-2 TRBV29-1 NA 13 TRBD1 CSVEQGVVGELFF TGCAGCGTGGAACAGGGGGTGGTCGGGGAGCTGTTTTTT
TRBJ1-6 TRBV10-3 NA 17 NA CAISERGGPSYNSPLHF TGTGCCATCAGTGAGCGGGGGGGACCCTCCTATAATTCACCCCTCCACTTT
TRBJ2-5 TRBV4-1 once 14 NA CASSQVGFRETQYF TGCGCCAGCAGCCAAGTGGGGTTCCGGGAGACCCAGTACTTC
TRBJ2-5 TRBV25-1 NA 15 NA CASSEGGLGQETQYF TGTGCCAGCAGTGAAGGGGGTCTAGGTCAAGAGACCCAGTACTTC
TRBJ1-6 TRBV5-6 once 15 NA CASSPGTSYNSPLHF TGTGCCAGCAGCCCCGGTACCTCCTATAATTCACCCCTCCACTTT
TRBJ1-2 TRBV20-1 NA 14 NA CSASPGTTVYGYTF TGCAGTGCTAGTCCTGGCACCACGGTCTATGGCTACACCTTC
TRBJ2-3 TRBV11-2 NA 16 TRBD2 CASTTRAGGFTDTQYF TGTGCCAGCACAACCCGAGCGGGAGGGTTCACAGATACGCAGTATTTT
TRBJ2-3 TRBV5-1 NA 15 TRBD2 CASSRGAGEADTQYF TGCGCCAGCAGTAGAGGGGCGGGAGAGGCAGATACGCAGTATTTT
TRBJ1-1 TRBV7-2 once 16 NA CASSLAPTGSGREAFF TGTGCCAGCAGCTTAGCACCTACAGGGTCGGGACGTGAAGCTTTCTTT
TRBJ1-5 TRBV2 NA 16 NA CASSELQVGSNQPQHF TGTGCCAGCAGTGAACTCCAGGTTGGGTCCAATCAGCCCCAGCATTTT
TRBJ1-1 TRBV27 NA 14 NA CASISWGTNYEAFF TGTGCCAGCATCTCCTGGGGGACGAATTATGAAGCTTTCTTT
TRBJ1-2 TRBV5-8 NA 13 NA CASSPGPTYGYTF TGTGCCAGCAGCCCGGGACCGACTTATGGCTACACCTTC
TRBJ2-1 TRBV2 NA 16 NA CASSPTTLYSYNEQFF TGTGCCAGCAGCCCTACTACTCTGTACTCCTACAATGAGCAGTTCTTC
TRBJ2-1 TRBV20-1 NA 15 TRBD2 CSASLVAGGSSEQFF TGCAGTGCTAGTCTGGTAGCGGGAGGGTCAAGTGAGCAGTTCTTC
TRBJ2-1 TRBV6-4 NA 15 TRBD2 CASSGTSGSYNEQFF TGTGCCAGCAGCGGGACTAGCGGCTCCTACAATGAGCAGTTCTTC
TRBJ1-5 TRBV3-1/TRBV3-2 NA 15 NA CASSQGSGGNQPQHF TGTGCCAGCAGCCAAGGGTCCGGGGGCAATCAGCCCCAGCATTTT